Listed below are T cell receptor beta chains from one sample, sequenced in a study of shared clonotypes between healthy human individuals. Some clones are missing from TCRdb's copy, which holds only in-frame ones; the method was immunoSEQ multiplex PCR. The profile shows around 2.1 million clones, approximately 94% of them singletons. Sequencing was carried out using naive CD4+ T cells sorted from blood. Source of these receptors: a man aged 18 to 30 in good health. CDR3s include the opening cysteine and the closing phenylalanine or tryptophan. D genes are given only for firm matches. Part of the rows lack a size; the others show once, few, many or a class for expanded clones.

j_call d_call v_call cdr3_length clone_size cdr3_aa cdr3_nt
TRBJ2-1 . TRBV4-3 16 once CASSQDYRLFYNEQFF TGCGCCAGCAGCCAAGACTATCGGCTATTCTACAATGAGCAGTTCTTC
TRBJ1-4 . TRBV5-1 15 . CASSLEGRDDEKLFF TGCGCCAGCAGCTTGGAGGGCAGGGACGATGAAAAACTGTTTTTT
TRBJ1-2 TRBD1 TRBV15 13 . CATSEDRGWGYTF TGTGCCACCAGCGAGGACAGGGGTTGGGGCTACACCTTC
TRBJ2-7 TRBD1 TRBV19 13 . CASSLGQFYEQYF TGTGCCAGTAGCCTGGGACAGTTCTACGAGCAGTACTTC
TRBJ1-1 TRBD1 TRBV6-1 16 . CASSGDRGPGNTEAFF TGTGCCAGCAGTGGGGACAGGGGCCCGGGGAACACTGAAGCTTTCTTT
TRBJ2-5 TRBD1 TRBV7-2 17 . CASSTQARTGGGETQYF TGTGCCAGCAGCACCCAAGCAAGGACAGGGGGAGGAGAGACCCAGTACTTC
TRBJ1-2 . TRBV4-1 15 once CASSRDLDSLYGYTF TGCGCCAGCAGCCGAGACCTAGACAGCTTATATGGCTACACCTTC
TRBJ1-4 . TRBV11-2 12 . CASSRPREKLFF TGTGCCAGCAGCCGCCCCCGGGAAAAACTGTTTTTT
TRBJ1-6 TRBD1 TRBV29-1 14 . CSAPGQGWDSPLHF TGCAGCGCTCCGGGACAGGGATGGGATTCACCCCTCCACTTT
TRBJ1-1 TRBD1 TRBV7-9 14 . CASSSYRGGPEAFF TGTGCCAGCAGCTCCTACAGGGGGGGTCCTGAAGCTTTCTTT
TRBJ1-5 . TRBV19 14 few CASSIERGSQPQHF TGTGCCAGTAGTATAGAGAGGGGGTCTCAGCCCCAGCATTTT
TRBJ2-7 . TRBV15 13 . CATSLQGSYEQYF TGTGCCACCAGCCTTCAGGGCTCCTACGAGCAGTACTTC
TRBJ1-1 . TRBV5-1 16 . CASADANKGRNTEAFF TGCGCCAGCGCCGACGCCAATAAAGGGAGGAACACTGAAGCTTTCTTT
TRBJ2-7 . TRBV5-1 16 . CASSGAGTAGSYEQYF TGCGCCAGCAGCGGTGCCGGGACGGCCGGCTCTTACGAGCAGTACTTC
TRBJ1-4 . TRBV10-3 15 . CAISESLVRDEKLFF TGTGCCATCAGTGAGTCCCTAGTTCGTGATGAAAAACTGTTTTTT
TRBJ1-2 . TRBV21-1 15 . CASSELGHDNYGYTF TGTGCCAGCAGCGAACTGGGACACGATAACTATGGCTACACCTTC
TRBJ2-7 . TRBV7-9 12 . CASSLTPYEQYF TGTGCCAGCAGCCTGACACCCTACGAGCAGTACTTC
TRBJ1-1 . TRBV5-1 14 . CASSLERGVTEAFF TGCGCCAGCAGCTTGGAGCGGGGGGTGACTGAAGCTTTCTTT
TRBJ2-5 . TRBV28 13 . CASTLGGRETQYF TGTGCCAGCACCCTAGGGGGGAGGGAGACCCAGTACTTC
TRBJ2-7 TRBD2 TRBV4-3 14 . CASSLSSGPYEQYF TGCGCCAGCAGTCTTTCTAGCGGTCCTTACGAGCAGTACTTC
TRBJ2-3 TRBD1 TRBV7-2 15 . CASSTQGAPTDTQYF TGTGCCAGCAGCACACAGGGGGCCCCCACAGATACGCAGTATTTT
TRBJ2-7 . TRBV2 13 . CASRDGGRGEQYF TGTGCCAGCAGGGATGGAGGTAGAGGTGAGCAGTACTTC
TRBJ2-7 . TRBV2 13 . CASRVVPVYEQYF TGTGCCAGCAGGGTCGTACCCGTCTACGAGCAGTACTTC
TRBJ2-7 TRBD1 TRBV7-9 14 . CASGTGHLSYEQYF TGTGCCAGCGGGACAGGACACCTCTCCTACGAGCAGTACTTC
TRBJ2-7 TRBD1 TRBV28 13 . CASSTTGGYEQYF TGTGCCAGCAGTACGACAGGGGGTTACGAGCAGTACTTC
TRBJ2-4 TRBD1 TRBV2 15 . CASSLGQGTKNIQYF TGTGCCAGCAGCCTGGGACAGGGGACCAAAAACATTCAGTACTTC
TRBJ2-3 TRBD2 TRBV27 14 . CASKPAGVRDTQYF TGTGCCAGCAAGCCAGCGGGGGTACGAGATACGCAGTATTTT
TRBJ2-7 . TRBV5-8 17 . CASSLGLDSLPSNEQYF TGTGCCAGCAGCTTGGGGTTGGATTCTCTGCCCTCCAACGAGCAGTACTTC